This T cell receptor (beta chain) emerged from a study of blood T cells in healthy people across ages. V lost 6 bases to trimming and J lost 3 bases, with 14 bases between them. Per the germline V gene, CDR1 is MGHDK and CDR2 is SYGVNS. The CDR3 spans 14 residues. Study-level findings and limits: The diversity estimates, figures obtained from one million T cells, were considered underestimates. The recorded TCR beta diversity per million T cells decreased in a roughly linear manner with age.

Combining a sample-barcoded 5' primer with a J-beta primer mix, a second PCR ran for roughly 6 to 12 cycles. Via MiXCR, TCRdb re-called the 5' RACE reads, giving one row per CDR3 protein. The sample includes hundreds of thousands of distinct CDR3 sequences, over 40% of them seen just once. In this sample, this clonotype turned up a few times. Its cognate antigen is unknown. Researchers collected approximately 9.5 milliliters of peripheral blood from every single donor. Input material: blood. This sequence joins TRBV25-1 and TRBJ1-1; D is ambiguous. The sequence derives from an older man in good health. The CDR3 here is CASSLLGRDTEAFF. The CDR3 nucleotides read TGTGCCAGCAGCCTTCTCGGCCGGGACACTGAAGCTTTCTTT.